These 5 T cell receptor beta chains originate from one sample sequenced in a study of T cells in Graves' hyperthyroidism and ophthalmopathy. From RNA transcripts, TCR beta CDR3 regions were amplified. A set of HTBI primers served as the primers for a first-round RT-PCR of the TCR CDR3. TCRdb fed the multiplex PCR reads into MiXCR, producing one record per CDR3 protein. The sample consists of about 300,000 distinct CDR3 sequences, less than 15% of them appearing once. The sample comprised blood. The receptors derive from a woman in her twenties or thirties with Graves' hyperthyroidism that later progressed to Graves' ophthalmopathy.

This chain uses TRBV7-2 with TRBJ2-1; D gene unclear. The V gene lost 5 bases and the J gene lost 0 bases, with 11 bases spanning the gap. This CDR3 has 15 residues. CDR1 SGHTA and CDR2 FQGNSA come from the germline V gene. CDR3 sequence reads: CASSRLRSSYNEQFF. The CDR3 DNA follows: TGTGCCAGCAGCCGACTGCGGAGCTCCTACAATGAGCAGTTCTTC.

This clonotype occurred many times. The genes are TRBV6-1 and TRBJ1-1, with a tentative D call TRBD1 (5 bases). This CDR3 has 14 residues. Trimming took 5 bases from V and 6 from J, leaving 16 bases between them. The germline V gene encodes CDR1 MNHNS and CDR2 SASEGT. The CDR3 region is CASSRMWGSAEAFF. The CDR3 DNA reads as TGTGCCAGCAGTAGGATGTGGGGGAGCGCTGAAGCTTTCTTT.

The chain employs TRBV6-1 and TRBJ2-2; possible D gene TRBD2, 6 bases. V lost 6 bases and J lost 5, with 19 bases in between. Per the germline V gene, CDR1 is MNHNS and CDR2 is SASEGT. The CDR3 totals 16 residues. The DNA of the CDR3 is TGTGCCAGCAGATACCCAACGTCGGGGAGGACCGGGGAGCTGTTTTTT. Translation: CASRYPTSGRTGELFF.

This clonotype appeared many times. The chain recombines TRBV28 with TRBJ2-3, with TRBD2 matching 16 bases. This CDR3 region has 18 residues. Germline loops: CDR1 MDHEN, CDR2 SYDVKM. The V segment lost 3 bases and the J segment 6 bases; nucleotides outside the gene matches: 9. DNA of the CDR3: TGTGCCAGCAGTTTTTGGGGACTAGCGGGAGGGCCTGGGGATACGCAGTATTTT. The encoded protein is CASSFWGLAGGPGDTQYF.

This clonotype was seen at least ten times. For the CDR3, the DNA is TGTGCCTGGAGTCCGGGGGCAGGCTCTGAAGCTTTCTTT. Its translation: CAWSPGAGSEAFF. V usage is TRBV30 and J usage is TRBJ1-1, with a tentative D call TRBD1 (6 bases). Germline V CDR1 and CDR2: GTSNPN, SVGIG (reference sequence). The CDR3 runs 13 residues. Trimming took off 2 bases at V and 6 bases at J, with 13 bases between the two ends.